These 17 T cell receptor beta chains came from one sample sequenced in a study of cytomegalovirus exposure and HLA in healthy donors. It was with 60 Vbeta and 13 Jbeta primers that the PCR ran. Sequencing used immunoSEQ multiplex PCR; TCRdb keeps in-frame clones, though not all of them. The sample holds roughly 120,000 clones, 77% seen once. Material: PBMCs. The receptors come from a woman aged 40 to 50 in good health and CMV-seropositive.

DNA for the CDR3: TGTGCCAGCAGCCAACCGGGACTGCCCTACGAGCAGTACTTC. Protein: CASSQPGLPYEQYF. The V gene is TRBV7-8, the J gene TRBJ2-7; TRBD2 might be the D (6 bases). Germline assignment: CDR1 SGHVS and CDR2 FQNEAQ. CDR3 length: 14 amino acids. V was cut by 5 bases and J by 2 bases, with 13 bases left in between.

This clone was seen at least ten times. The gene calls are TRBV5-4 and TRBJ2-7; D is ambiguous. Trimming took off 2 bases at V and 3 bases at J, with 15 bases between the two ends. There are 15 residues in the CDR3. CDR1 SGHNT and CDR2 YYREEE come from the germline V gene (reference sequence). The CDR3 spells CASSLTSAAHYEQYF. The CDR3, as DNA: TGTGCCAGCAGCTTAACCTCGGCGGCCCACTACGAGCAGTACTTC.

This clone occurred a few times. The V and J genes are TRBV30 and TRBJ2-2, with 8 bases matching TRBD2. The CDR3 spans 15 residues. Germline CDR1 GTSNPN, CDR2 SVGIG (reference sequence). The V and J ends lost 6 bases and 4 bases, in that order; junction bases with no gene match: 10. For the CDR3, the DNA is TGTGCCTGCCCCCCCGCTAGCGGGTCCACCGGGGAGCTGTTTTTT. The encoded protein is CACPPASGSTGELFF.

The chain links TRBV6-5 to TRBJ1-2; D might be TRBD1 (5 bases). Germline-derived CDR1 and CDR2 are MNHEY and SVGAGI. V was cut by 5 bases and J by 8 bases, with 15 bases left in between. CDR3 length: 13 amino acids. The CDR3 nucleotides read TGTGCCAGCAGTCGCTATGAAGGGGAAGGCTACACCTTC. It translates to CASSRYEGEGYTF.

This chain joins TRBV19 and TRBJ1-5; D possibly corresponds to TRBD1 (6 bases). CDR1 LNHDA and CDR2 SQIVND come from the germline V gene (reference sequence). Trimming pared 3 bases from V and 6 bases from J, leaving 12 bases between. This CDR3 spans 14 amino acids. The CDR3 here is CASSIGGLSQPQHF. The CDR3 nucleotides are TGTGCCAGTAGTATCGGGGGGCTTAGTCAGCCCCAGCATTTT.

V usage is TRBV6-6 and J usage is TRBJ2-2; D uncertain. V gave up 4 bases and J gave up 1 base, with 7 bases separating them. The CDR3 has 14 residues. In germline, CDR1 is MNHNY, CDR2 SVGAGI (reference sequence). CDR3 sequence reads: CASSSRLNTGELFF. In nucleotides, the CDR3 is TGTGCCAGCAGTTCAAGACTGAACACCGGGGAGCTGTTTTTT.

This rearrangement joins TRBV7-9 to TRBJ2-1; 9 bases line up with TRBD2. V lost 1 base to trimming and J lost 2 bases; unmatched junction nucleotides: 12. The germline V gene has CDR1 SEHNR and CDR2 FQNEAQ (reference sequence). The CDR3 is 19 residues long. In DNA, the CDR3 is TGTGCCAGCAGCTTAGATGTGGTAGCGGGAGAGGGGACCTACAATGAGCAGTTCTTC. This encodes CASSLDVVAGEGTYNEQFF.

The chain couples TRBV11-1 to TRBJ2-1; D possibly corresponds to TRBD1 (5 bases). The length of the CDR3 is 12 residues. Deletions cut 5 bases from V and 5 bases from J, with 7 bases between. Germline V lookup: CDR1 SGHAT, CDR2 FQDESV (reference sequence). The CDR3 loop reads CASSLTDNEQFF. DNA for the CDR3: TGTGCCAGCAGCCTGACAGACAATGAGCAGTTCTTC.

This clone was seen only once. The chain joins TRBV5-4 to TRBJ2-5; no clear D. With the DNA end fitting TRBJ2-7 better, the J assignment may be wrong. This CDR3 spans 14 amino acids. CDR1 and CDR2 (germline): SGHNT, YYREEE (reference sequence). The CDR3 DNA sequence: TGTGCCAGCAGCTTACAGTCCAGTGCCTACGAGCAGTACTTC. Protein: CASSLQSSAYEQYF.

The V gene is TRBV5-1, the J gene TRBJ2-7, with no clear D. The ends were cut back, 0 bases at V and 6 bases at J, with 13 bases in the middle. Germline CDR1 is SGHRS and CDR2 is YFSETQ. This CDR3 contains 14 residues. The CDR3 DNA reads TGCGCCAGCAGCTTGGAAATGTCGAGTTCCGAGCAGTACTTC. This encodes CASSLEMSSSEQYF.

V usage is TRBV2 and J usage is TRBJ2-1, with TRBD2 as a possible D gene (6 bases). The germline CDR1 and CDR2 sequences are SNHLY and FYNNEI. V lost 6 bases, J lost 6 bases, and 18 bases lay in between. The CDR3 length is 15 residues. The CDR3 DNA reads TGTGCCAGCAGATCCCAGGGAGGAGGTGTCAATGAGCAGTTCTTC. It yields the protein CASRSQGGGVNEQFF.

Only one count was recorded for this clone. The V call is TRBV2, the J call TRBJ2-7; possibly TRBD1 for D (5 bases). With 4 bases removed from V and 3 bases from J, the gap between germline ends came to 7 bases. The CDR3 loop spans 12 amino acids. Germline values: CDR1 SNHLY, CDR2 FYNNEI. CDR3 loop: CASSATGYEQYF. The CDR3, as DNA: TGTGCCAGCAGTGCTACAGGCTACGAGCAGTACTTC. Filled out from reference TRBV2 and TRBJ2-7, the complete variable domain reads EPEVTQTPSHQVTQMGQEVILRCVPISNHLYFYWYRQILGQKVEFLVSFYNNEISEKSEIFDDQFSVERPDGSNFTLKIRSTKLEDSAMYFCASSATGYEQYFGPGTRLTVT.

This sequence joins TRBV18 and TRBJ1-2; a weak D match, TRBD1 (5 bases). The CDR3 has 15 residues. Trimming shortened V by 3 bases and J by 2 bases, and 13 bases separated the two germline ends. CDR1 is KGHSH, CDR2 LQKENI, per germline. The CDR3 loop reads CASSPGGGKNYGYTF. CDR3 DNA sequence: TGTGCCAGCTCACCCGGCGGGGGAAAAAACTATGGCTACACCTTC.

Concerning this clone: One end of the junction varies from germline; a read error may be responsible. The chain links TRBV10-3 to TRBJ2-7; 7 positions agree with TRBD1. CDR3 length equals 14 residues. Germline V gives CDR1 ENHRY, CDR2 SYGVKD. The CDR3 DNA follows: TGTGCCATCCGTGACAGGGATGGTCCCTACGAGCAGTACTTC. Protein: CAIRDRDGPYEQYF.

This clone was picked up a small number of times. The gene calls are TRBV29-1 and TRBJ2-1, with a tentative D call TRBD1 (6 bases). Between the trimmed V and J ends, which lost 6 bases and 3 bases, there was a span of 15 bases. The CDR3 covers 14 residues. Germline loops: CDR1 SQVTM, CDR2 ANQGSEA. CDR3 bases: TGCAGCGTCCATCGTCGGGACAACTACAATGAGCAGTTCTTC. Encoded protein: CSVHRRDNYNEQFF.

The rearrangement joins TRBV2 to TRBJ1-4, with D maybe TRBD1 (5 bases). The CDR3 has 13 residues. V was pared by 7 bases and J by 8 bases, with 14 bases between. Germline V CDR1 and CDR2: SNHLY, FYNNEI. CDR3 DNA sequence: TGTGCCAGCAAAGACCCAGGGCGCGAAAAACTGTTTTTT. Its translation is CASKDPGREKLFF.

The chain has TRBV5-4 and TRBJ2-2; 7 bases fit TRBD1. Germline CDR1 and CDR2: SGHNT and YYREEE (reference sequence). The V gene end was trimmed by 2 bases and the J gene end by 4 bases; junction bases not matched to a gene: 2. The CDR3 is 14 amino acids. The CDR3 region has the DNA TGTGCCAGCAGCTTTGACAGGGTCACCGGGGAGCTGTTTTTT. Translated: CASSFDRVTGELFF.